This TCR beta chain was captured by sequencing in a study of shared clonotypes between healthy human individuals. Study-wide background: The study used three CD4 naive, three CD4 memory, two CD8 naive and one CD8 memory plate per donor.

The repertoire was sequenced with immunoSEQ multiplex PCR; TCRdb's copy has only in-frame clones and lacks some. The sample holds over 1.5 million clones; 98% are singletons and the top ten take about 0.42%. The CDR3 contains 14 residues. CDR1 LNHDA and CDR2 SQIVND come from the germline V gene (reference sequence). V lost 7 bases and J lost 5; bases outside the gene matches: 3. Every one of the donors was a Caucasian adult that lived in Nashville, Tennessee. This receptor was identified in a man aged 25 to 40 in good health. V and J are TRBV19 and TRBJ2-1; 12 bases are shared with TRBD2. The specimen sequenced was naive CD4+ T cells sorted from blood. Subset: CD45RA+ positively selected. The CDR3 bases are TGTGCCAGTAAGCGGACTAGCGGGAACAATGAGCAGTTCTTC. The encoded protein is CASKRTSGNNEQFF.